This T cell receptor (beta chain) was recorded in a study of blood T cells in healthy people across ages (dated by TCRdb to 2014 to 2015). Context from the whole study: In model experiments, template switching captured roughly one uniquely barcoded TCR beta cDNA molecule for every two T cells. Using deep sequencing normalized with unique cDNA molecular identifiers, the study measured how TCR beta repertoire diversity changes with age. To avoid experimental bias, donors of different ages were distributed randomly across sequencing lanes. The donors were split into four age groups: young (average 16 years), middle-aged (about 40), aged (roughly 68) and long-lived (about 82). For two donors (one aged 18 to 29 and one aged 80 or older), the study analyzed two additional independent replicas of 1 million unique cDNA reads from the same blood draw.

The approximately 39 donors, aged 6 to 90 years, were systemically healthy Caucasian individuals from Russia. About 9.8 milliliters of peripheral blood were drawn from each donor into EDTA-treated Vacutainer tubes. PBMCs were isolated by Ficoll-Paque density-gradient centrifugation, with at least 6 million obtained per sample. Total RNA, at least 5 micrograms per sample, was extracted from PBMCs with Trizol reagent. For every donor, flow cytometry on a PBMC aliquot measured the percentage of naive CD45RAhigh/CD27high T cells. Overall study outcomes, separate from this receptor: Since profiling was done on bulk unsorted PBMCs, naive and antigen-experienced compartments could not be conclusively compared. Because donor CMV infection status was unknown, age-related changes in expanded clonotypes were potentially confounded. The percentage of naive T cells measured by flow cytometry correlated strongly with observed TCR beta diversity. The long-lived group showed more naive CD4+ T cells, fewer expanded clones and increased TCR diversity than the aged group, suggesting age selection. Estimates of total diversity based on one million sequenced T cells were regarded as lower bounds and as underestimates. As age increased, observed TCR beta diversity per million T cells dropped in a roughly linear way, and a significant reduction was already evident by age roughly 40.

The germline V gene specifies SGHAT as CDR1 and FQNNGV as CDR2. There are 17 amino acids in the CDR3, from cysteine to phenylalanine inclusive. Only CDR3 DNA is held: 51 bases, read in frame from base 1. V ends up 0 bases short and J 4 bases short, with an unmatched junction base count of 7. Preparation of the library involved 5' RACE. A second roughly 7 to 12 cycle PCR used a sample-barcoded 5' primer and a J-beta primer mix. A unique molecular identifier was introduced onto each TCR beta cDNA molecule by a template-switch 5' adaptor carrying 12 random nucleotides. Each sample yielded at least 2.5 million CDR3-containing paired-end reads. All of the RNA was converted into first-strand cDNA using the Mint cDNA synthesis kit, with a TRBC-specific oligonucleotide serving as the primer. Following uracil-DNA glycosylase treatment, all cDNA underwent a first 18-cycle PCR with the universal primers M1SS and BC2_uni_R. On the authors' methods: For normalization, 1 million high-quality reads, each with a distinct molecular identifier, were randomly selected from each sample. Instead of being binned into consensus sequences, reads with shared molecular identifiers were discarded. MiTCR, set to a Q25 quality threshold and the strictest error-elimination algorithm, was used for CDR3 identification, clonotype clustering and error correction. A nonparametric unseen species model using Euler transformation provided a lower-bound estimate of total TCR beta diversity. In-frame beta chains were kept once TCRdb had trimmed the public reads at Q25 with fastp and called clones with MiXCR. Records with the same CDR3 protein are collapsed into one entry carrying the most frequent genes and DNA. None of the V and J calls come from the authors' own analysis; TCRdb made them. This sample has some 1,800,000 distinct CDR3 sequences in its table, and around 42% of those were observed once. More than 20% of the sample is taken by the ten largest.

This clonotype was recorded a few times. What antigen it recognizes has not been identified. Per-base qualities were not stored, and no clone one base away is much larger. The sequenced material came from blood. The chain employs TRBV11-2 and TRBJ2-7; a stretch of 12 junction bases matches TRBD1. The clonotype comes from a human donor in good health. In nucleotides, the sequence is TGTGCCAGCAGCTTAGAGACCCGGGACAGGGGGCTGTACGAGCAGTACTTC. Its protein is CASSLETRDRGLYEQYF.